The TCR beta chain described here comes from a study of blood T cell repertoires in COVID-19. Overall study context: Some COVID-19 samples were acute and others convalescent; all came from the United States, Italy and Spain. Sample material is recorded as cDNA or gDNA derived from T cells, B-cell-depleted T cells, or PBMCs.

Germline CDR1 and CDR2: SEHNR and FQNEAQ (reference sequence). CDR3 length: 17 amino acids. V shed 5 bases and J 3 bases; nucleotides not matched to a gene: 8. In the source study's methods: By means of reference gene primer amplification, nucleated cell counts were estimated. Using immunoSEQ multiplex PCR, the repertoire was profiled, and TCRdb retains in-frame clones only, with some absent. That table furnishes V, J and clone size, whereas the DNA furnished D and trimming. Among 50,000 to 80,000 clones listed, 88% were seen once. This TCR was sampled from a woman aged 55-69 years with COVID-19, enrolled during active disease. This rearrangement joins TRBV7-9 to TRBJ2-1; 12 bases map to TRBD2. The source material was peripheral blood. Here the CDR3 reads CASSITGLAGYYNEQFF. DNA of the CDR3: TGTGCCAGCAGCATAACCGGACTAGCGGGATACTACAATGAGCAGTTCTTC.